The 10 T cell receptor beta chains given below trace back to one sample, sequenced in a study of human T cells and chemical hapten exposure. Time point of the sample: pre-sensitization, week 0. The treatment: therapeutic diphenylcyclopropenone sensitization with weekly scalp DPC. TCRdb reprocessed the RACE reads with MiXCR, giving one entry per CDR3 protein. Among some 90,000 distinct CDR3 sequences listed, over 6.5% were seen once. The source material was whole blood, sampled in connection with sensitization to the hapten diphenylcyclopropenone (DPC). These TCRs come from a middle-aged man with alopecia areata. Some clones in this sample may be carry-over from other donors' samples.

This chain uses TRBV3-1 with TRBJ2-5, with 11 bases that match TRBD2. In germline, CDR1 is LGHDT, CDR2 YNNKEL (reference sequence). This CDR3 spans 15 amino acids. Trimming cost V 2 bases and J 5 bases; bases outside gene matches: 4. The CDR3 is CASSQPTSGIETQYF. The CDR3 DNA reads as TGTGCCAGCAGCCAACCGACTAGCGGGATTGAGACCCAGTACTTC.

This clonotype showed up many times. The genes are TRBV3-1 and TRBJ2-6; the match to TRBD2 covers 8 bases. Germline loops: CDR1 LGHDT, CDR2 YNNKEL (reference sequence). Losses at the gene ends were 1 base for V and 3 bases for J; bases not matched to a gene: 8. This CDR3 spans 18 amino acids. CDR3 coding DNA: TGTGCCAGCAGCCAAGCTAGCGGGTCCCCAGGTGGGGCCAACGTCCTGACTTTC. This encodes CASSQASGSPGGANVLTF.

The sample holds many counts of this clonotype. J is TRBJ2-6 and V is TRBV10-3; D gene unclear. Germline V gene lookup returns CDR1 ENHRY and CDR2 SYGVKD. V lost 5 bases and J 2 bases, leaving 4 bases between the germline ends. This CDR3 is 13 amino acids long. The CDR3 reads CAISRPGANVLTF. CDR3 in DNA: TGTGCCATCAGTAGGCCTGGGGCCAACGTCCTGACTTTC.

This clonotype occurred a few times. The CDR3: CAWSPPGLAGGRVEQYV. The CDR3 DNA reads as TGTGCCTGGAGTCCCCCCGGACTAGCGGGAGGGCGGGTCGAGCAGTACGTC. The chain uses TRBV30 and TRBJ2-7, with 15 bases fitting TRBD2. CDR1 GTSNPN and CDR2 SVGIG come from the germline V gene (reference sequence). With 2 bases clipped from V and 6 bases from J, the junction kept 11 bases outside the gene matches. This CDR3 spans 17 amino acids.

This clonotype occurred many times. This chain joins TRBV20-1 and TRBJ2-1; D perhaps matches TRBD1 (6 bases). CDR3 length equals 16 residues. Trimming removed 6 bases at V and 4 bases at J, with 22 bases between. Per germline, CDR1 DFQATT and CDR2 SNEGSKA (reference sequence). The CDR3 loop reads CSAVLLSSGQYNEQFF. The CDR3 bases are TGCAGTGCCGTTCTCCTTAGCAGCGGACAGTACAATGAGCAGTTCTTC.

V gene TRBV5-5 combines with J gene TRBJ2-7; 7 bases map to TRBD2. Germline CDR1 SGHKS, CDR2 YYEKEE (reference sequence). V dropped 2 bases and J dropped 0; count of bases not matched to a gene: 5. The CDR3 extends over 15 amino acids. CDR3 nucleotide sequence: TGTGCCAGCAGCTTTCTAGCGGCTGACTCCTACGAGCAGTACTTC. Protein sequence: CASSFLAADSYEQYF.

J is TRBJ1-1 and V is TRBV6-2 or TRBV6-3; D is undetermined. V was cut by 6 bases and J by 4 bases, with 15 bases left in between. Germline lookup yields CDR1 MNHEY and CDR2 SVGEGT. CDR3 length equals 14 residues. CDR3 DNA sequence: TGTGCCAGCAGATTAGGGAGGACTAGCACTGAAGCTTTCTTT. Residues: CASRLGRTSTEAFF.

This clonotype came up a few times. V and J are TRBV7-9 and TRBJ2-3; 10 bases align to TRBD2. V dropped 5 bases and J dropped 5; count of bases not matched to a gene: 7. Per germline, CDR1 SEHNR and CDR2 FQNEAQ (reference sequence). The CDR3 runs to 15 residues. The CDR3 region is CASSAGLALQDTQYF. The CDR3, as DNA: TGTGCCAGCAGCGCGGGACTAGCGCTGCAAGATACGCAGTATTTT.

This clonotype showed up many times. CDR3 residues: CASSFSGSETQYF. DNA for the CDR3: TGCGCCAGCAGCTTTTCGGGGTCAGAGACCCAGTACTTC. The gene calls are TRBV5-1 and TRBJ2-5; D is perhaps TRBD2 (5 bases). Between the trimmed V and J ends, which lost 2 bases and 4 bases, there was a span of 9 bases. Looked up from germline, CDR1 is SGHRS and CDR2 is YFSETQ. This CDR3 has 13 residues.

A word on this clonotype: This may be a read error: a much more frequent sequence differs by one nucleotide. CDR3 DNA sequence: TGTACCAGCAAGGGGAGTTACAATGAGCAGTTCTTC. It encodes CTSKGSYNEQFF. This chain uses TRBV2 with TRBJ2-1; D may match TRBD1 or TRBD2 (5 bases each). The CDR3 runs to 12 residues. Germline assignment: CDR1 SNHLY and CDR2 FYNNEI. Full variable domain (missing parts from reference TRBV2 and TRBJ2-1): EPEVTQTPSHQVTQMGQEVILRCVPISNHLYFYWYRQILGQKVEFLVSFYNNEISEKSEIFDDQFSVERPDGSNFTLKIRSTKLEDSAMYFCTSKGSYNEQFFGPGTRLTVL.